Shown below are 4 T cell receptor beta chains from a single sample sequenced in a study of blood T cell repertoires in COVID-19. Repertoires were generated with immunoSEQ multiplex PCR, while TCRdb's copy carries only in-frame clones and drops some. Seen here are over 60,000 clones, over 65% observed once, and the top ten hold approximately 12%. The sample comprised peripheral blood. These TCRs come from a human donor in a cohort sampled during active COVID-19.

This clone was counted a single time. The J gene is TRBJ2-7, the V gene TRBV28, with 8 bases aligning to TRBD2. V lost 7 bases, J lost 2 bases, and 10 bases stayed unmatched. From germline, CDR1 is MDHEN and CDR2 SYDVKM. This CDR3 contains 15 residues. CDR3 in DNA: TGTGCCAGCACACCGGGGGGGACACATCCCTACGAGCAGTACTTC. It yields the protein CASTPGGTHPYEQYF. Full variable domain (outside the CDR3, taken from reference TRBV28 and TRBJ2-7): DVKVTQSSRYLVKRTGEKVFLECVQDMDHENMFWYRQDPGLGLRLIYFSYDVKMKEKGDIPEGYSVSREKKERFSLILESASTNQTSMYLCASTPGGTHPYEQYFGPGTRLTVT.

The V and J genes are TRBV19 and TRBJ1-5; 8 bases agree with TRBD1. After removal of 4 bases from V and 7 bases from J, the junction contained 12 bases not matched to a gene. Germline values: CDR1 LNHDA, CDR2 SQIVND (reference sequence). The CDR3 has 16 residues. CDR3 protein: CASSTSRDRLDQPQHF. In DNA form, the CDR3 reads TGTGCCAGTAGTACGTCCCGGGACAGGTTGGACCAGCCCCAGCATTTT. The full variable domain, rest sourced from reference TRBV19 and TRBJ1-5, is DGGITQSPKYLFRKEGQNVTLSCEQNLNHDAMYWYRQDPGQGLRLIYYSQIVNDFQKGDIAEGYSVSREKKESFPLTVTSAQKNPTAFYLCASSTSRDRLDQPQHFGDGTRLSIL.

The chain couples TRBV2 to TRBJ2-1; D possibly corresponds to TRBD2 (5 bases). The ends were cut back, 5 bases at V and 7 bases at J, with 12 bases in the middle. CDR3 length: 13 residues. Germline V gene data show CDR1 as SNHLY and CDR2 as FYNNEI. CDR3 loop: CASSNEPGNEQFF. In DNA form, the CDR3 reads TGTGCCAGCAGTAACGAACCGGGGAATGAGCAGTTCTTC.

The chain has TRBV5-1 and TRBJ2-7, with 8 bases aligning to TRBD1. The junction had 4 bases not matched to a gene; V was cut back by 2 bases and J by 3 bases. Germline CDR1 and CDR2: SGHRS and YFSETQ. The CDR3 has 14 residues. The CDR3 nucleotides read TGCGCCAGCAGCTTACTGGGACAGGACTACGAGCAGTACTTC. Translating it yields CASSLLGQDYEQYF.